Detailed here is one TCR beta chain. These data belong to a study of blood T cell repertoires in COVID-19. About the study: Samples taken during acute and convalescent COVID-19 were collected in the United States, Italy and Spain.

The CDR3 has 16 residues. V was clipped by 4 bases and J by 5 bases; unmatched bases: 12. Germline V CDR1 and CDR2: SGHRS, YFSETQ. Authors' data handling: Scientists estimated how many nucleated cells there were by amplifying reference gene primers. The method was immunoSEQ multiplex PCR; TCRdb's version includes in-frame clones alone and lacks a portion of them. The V and J calls and clone size come from that table; D and trimming were worked out from the DNA. Here the sample spans around 200,000 clones, about nine tenths being singletons. This clonotype was obtained from a man aged 25-45 years with acute or convalescent COVID-19. The rearrangement joins TRBV5-1 to TRBJ1-1; 9 nucleotides agree with TRBD1. The sample consisted of peripheral blood. This chain's CDR3 is CASSGPGQGLGTEAFF. Written as DNA, the CDR3 is TGCGCCAGCAGCGGACCGGGACAGGGCTTGGGAACTGAAGCTTTCTTT.